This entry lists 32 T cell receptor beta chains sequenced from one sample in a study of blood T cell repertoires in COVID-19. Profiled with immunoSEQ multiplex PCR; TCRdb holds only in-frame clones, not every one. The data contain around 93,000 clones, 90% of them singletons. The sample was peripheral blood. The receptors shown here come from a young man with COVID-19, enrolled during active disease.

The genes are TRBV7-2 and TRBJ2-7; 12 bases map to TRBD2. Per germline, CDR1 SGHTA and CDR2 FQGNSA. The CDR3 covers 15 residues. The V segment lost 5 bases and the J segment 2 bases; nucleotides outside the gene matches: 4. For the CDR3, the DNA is TGTGCCAGCAGCCCTCTAGCGGGAGGGACCTACGAGCAGTACTTC. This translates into CASSPLAGGTYEQYF. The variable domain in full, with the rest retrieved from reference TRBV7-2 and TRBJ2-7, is GAGVSQSPSNKVTEKGKDVELRCDPISGHTALYWYRQSLGQGLEFLIYFQGNSAPDKSGLPSDRFSAERTGGSVSTLTIQRTQQEDSAVYLCASSPLAGGTYEQYFGPGTRLTVT.

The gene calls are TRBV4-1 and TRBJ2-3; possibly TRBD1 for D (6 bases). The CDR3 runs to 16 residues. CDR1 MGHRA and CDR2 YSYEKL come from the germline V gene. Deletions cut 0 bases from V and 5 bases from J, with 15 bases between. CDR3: CASSQEFQGLGDTQYF. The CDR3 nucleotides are TGCGCCAGCAGCCAAGAATTTCAGGGGCTGGGAGATACGCAGTATTTT.

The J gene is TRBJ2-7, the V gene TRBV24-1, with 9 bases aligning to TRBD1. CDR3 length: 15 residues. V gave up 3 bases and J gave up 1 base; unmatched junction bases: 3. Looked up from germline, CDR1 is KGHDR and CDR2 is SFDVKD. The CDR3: CATSDPGQGSYEQYF. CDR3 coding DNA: TGTGCCACCAGTGATCCCGGACAGGGGTCCTACGAGCAGTACTTC.

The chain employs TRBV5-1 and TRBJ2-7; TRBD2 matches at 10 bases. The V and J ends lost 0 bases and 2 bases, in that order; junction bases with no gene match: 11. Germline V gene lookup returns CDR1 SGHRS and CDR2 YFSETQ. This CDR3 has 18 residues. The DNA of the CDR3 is TGCGCCAGCAGCTTGGTCCCCCGGGCTAGCGGGAGAACCTACGAGCAGTACTTC. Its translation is CASSLVPRASGRTYEQYF.

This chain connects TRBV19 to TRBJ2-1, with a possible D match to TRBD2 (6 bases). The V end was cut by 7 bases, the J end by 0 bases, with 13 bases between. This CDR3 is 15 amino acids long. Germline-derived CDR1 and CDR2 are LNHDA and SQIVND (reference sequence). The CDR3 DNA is TGTGCCAGTACCCCATCGGGACTCTCCTACAATGAGCAGTTCTTC. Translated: CASTPSGLSYNEQFF.

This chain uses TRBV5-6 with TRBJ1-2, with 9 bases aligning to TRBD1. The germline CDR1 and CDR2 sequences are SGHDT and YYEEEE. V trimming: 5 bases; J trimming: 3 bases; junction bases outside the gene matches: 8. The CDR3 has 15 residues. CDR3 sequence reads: CASSPQGAGDYGYTF. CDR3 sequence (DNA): TGTGCCAGCAGTCCACAGGGGGCTGGTGACTATGGCTACACCTTC.

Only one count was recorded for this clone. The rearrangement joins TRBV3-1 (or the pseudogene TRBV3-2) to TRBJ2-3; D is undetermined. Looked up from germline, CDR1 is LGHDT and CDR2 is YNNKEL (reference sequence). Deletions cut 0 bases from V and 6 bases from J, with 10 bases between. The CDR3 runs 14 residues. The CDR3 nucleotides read TGTGCCAGCAGCCAAGATGAACCTCGGGATACGCAGTATTTT. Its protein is CASSQDEPRDTQYF.

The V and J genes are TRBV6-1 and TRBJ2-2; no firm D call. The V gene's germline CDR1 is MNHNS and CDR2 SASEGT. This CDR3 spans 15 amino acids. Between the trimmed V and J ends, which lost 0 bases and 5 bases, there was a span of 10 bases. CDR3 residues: CASSEAVGWTGELFF. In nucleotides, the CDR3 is TGTGCCAGCAGTGAAGCGGTCGGGTGGACCGGGGAGCTGTTTTTT.

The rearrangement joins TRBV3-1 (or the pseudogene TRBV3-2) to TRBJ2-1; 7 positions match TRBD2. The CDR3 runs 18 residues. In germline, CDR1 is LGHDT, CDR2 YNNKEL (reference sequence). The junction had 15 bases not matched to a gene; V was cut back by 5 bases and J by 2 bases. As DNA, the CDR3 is TGTGCCAGCAGCTCCCTGGTGGGTCCTAGCGGAGCCTACAATGAGCAGTTCTTC. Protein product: CASSSLVGPSGAYNEQFF.

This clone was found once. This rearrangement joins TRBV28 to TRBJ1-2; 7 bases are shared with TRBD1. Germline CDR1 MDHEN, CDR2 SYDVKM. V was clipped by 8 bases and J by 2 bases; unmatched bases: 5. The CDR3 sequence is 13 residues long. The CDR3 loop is CASQGDLNYGYTF. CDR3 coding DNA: TGTGCCAGCCAGGGGGACCTCAACTATGGCTACACCTTC.

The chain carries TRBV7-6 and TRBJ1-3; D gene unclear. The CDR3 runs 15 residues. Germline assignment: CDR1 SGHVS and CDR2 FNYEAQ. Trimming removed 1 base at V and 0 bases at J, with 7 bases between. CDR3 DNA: TGTGCCAGCAGCTTAGGATACAGCTCTGGAAACACCATATATTTT. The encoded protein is CASSLGYSSGNTIYF.

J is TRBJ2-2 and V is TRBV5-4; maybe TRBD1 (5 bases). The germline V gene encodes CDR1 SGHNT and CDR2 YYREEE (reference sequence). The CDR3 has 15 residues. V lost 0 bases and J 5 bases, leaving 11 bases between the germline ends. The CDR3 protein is CASSLGQGGTGELFF. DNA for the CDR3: TGTGCCAGCAGCTTGGGCCAGGGTGGGACCGGGGAGCTGTTTTTT.

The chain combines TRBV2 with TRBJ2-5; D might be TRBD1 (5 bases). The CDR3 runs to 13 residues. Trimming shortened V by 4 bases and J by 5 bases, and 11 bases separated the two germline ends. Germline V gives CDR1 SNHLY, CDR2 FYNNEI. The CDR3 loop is CASSGGRPETQYF. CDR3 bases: TGTGCCAGCAGTGGGGGCAGGCCGGAGACCCAGTACTTC.

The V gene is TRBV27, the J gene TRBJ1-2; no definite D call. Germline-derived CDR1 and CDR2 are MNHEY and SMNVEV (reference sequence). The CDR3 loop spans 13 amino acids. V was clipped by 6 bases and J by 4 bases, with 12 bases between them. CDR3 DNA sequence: TGTGCCAGCAGCCCGGGTCTTGGCTATGGCTACACCTTC. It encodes CASSPGLGYGYTF.

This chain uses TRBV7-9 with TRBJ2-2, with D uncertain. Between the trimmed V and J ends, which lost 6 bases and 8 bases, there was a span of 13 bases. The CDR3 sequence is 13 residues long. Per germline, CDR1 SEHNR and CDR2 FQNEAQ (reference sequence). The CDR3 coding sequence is TGTGCCAGCAGGTACCCCCTTCTAGGGGAGCTGTTTTTT. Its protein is CASRYPLLGELFF.

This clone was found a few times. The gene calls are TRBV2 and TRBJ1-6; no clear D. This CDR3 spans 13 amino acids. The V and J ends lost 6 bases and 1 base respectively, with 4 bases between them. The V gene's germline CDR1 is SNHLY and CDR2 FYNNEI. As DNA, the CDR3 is TGTGCCAGCAGAACTTCCTATAATTCACCCCTCCACTTT. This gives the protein CASRTSYNSPLHF.

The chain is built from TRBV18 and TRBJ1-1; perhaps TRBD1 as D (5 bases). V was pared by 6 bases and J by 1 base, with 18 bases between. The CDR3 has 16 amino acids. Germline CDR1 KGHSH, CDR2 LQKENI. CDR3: CASSQPTVGQNTEAFF. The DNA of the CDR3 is TGTGCCAGCTCGCAACCGACAGTCGGTCAGAACACTGAAGCTTTCTTT. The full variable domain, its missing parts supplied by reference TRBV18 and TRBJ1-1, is NAGVMQNPRHLVRRRGQEARLRCSPMKGHSHVYWYRQLPEEGLKFMVYLQKENIIDESGMPKERFSAEFPKEGPSILRIQQVVRGDSAAYFCASSQPTVGQNTEAFFGQGTRLTVV.

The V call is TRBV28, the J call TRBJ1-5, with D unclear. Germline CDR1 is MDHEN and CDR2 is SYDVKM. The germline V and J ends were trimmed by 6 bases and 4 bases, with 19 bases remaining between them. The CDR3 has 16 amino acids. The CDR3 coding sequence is TGTGCCAGCAGCTTCTTCCGGGGATTCGGTAATCAGCCCCAGCATTTT. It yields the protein CASSFFRGFGNQPQHF.

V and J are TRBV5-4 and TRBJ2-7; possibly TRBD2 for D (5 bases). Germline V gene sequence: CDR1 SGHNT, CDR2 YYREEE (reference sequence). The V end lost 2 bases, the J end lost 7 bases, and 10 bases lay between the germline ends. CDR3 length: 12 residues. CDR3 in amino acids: CASSFSKREQYF. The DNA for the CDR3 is TGTGCCAGCAGCTTTTCCAAGCGGGAGCAGTACTTC.

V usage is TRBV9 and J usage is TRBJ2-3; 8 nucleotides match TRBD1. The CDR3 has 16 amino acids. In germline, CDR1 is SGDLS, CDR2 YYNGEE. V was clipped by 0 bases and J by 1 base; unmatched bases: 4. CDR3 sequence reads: CASSVVAQGGTDTQYF. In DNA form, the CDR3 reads TGTGCCAGCAGCGTAGTCGCACAGGGGGGCACAGATACGCAGTATTTT. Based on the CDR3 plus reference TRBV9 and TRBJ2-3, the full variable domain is DSGVTQTPKHLITATGQRVTLRCSPRSGDLSVYWYQQSLDQGLQFLIQYYNGEERAKGNILERFSAQQFPDLHSELNLSSLELGDSALYFCASSVVAQGGTDTQYFGPGTRLTVL.

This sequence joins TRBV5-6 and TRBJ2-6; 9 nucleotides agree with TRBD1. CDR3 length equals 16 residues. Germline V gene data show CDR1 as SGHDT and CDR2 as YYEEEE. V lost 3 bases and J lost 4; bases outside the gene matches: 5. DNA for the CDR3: TGTGCCAGCAGCTCTACAGGGGGCGCAGGGGCCAACGTCCTGACTTTC. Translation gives CASSSTGGAGANVLTF.

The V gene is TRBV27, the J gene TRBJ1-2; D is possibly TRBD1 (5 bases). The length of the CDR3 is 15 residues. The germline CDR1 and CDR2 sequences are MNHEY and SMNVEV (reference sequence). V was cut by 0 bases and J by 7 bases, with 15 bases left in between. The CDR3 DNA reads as TGTGCCAGCAGTTTATCCCTCCAGGGTTGGGGTGGCTACACCTTC. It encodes CASSLSLQGWGGYTF.

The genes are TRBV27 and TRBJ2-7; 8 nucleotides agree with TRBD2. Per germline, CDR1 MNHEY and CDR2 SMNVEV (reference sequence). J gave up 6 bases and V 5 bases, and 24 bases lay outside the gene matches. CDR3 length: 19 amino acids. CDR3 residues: CASSTTTALSLAGRGEQYF. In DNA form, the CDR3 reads TGTGCCAGCAGTACCACGACGGCTTTAAGTTTAGCGGGAAGGGGCGAGCAGTACTTC.

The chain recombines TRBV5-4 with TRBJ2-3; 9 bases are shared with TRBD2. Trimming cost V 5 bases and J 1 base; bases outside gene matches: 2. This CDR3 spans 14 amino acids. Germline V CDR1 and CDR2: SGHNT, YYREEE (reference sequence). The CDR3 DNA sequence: TGTGCCAGCAGTAAGCGGGAGGGCACAGATACGCAGTATTTT. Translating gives CASSKREGTDTQYF.

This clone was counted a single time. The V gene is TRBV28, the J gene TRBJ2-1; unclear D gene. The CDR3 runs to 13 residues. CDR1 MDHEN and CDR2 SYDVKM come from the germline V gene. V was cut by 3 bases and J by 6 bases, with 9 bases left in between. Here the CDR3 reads CASSFATRNEQFF. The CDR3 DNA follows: TGTGCCAGCAGTTTTGCGACACGCAATGAGCAGTTCTTC.

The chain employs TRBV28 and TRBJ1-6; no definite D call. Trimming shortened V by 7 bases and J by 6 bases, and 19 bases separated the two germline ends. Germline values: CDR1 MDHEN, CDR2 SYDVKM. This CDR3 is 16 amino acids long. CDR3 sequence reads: CASMTPLRLRNSPLHF. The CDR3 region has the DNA TGTGCCAGCATGACCCCCCTCCGACTTCGTAATTCACCCCTCCACTTT.

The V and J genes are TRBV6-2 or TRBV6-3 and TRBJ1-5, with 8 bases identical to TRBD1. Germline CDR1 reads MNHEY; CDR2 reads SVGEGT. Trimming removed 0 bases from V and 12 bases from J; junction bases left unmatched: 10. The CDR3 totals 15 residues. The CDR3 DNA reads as TGTGCCAGCAGTTACTCGACTCGGACAGGGAGGCTCCAGCATTTT. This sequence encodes CASSYSTRTGRLQHF.

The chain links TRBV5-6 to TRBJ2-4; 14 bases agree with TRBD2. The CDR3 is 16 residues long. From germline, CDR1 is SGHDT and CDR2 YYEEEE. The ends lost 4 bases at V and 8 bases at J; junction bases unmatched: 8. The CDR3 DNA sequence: TGTGCCAGCAGCCGGGGACTAGCGGGAGAGAGGGACATTCAGTACTTC. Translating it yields CASSRGLAGERDIQYF.

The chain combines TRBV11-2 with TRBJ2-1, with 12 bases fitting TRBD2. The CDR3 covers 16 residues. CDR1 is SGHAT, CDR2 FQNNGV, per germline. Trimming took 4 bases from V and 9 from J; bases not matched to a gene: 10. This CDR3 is CASSSRLAGEGREQFF. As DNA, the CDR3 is TGTGCCAGCAGCTCGAGACTAGCGGGGGAGGGGCGTGAGCAGTTCTTC.

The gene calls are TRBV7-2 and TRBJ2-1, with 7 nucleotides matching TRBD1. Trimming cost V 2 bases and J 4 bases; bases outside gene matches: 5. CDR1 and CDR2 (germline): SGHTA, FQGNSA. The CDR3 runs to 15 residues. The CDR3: CASSLRDRAYNEQFF. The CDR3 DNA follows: TGTGCCAGCAGCTTACGAGACAGGGCTTACAATGAGCAGTTCTTC.

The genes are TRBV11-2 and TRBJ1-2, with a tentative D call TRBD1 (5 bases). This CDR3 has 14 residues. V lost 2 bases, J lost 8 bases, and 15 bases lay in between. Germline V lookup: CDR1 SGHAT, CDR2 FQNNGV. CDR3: CASSLNRRGRGYTF. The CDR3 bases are TGTGCCAGCAGCTTAAATAGAAGGGGTCGCGGCTACACCTTC.

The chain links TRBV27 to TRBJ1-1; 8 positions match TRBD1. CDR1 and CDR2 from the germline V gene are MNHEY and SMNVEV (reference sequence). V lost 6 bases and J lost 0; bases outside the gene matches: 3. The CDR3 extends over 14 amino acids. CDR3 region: CASRRQGMNTEAFF. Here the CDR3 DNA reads TGTGCCAGCAGAAGACAGGGGATGAACACTGAAGCTTTCTTT.